A single TCR beta chain is shown here with its context. This entry is derived from a study of blood T cell repertoires in COVID-19. Study-wide background: Sites across the United States, Italy and Spain contributed samples from acute and convalescent COVID-19. T cells, B-cell-depleted T cells, or PBMCs supplied cDNA or gDNA.

CDR3 length equals 12 residues. V was clipped by 4 bases and J by 14 bases; unmatched bases: 6. Per the study methods: Quantification of nucleated cells was approximated via reference gene primer amplification. Method: immunoSEQ multiplex PCR; TCRdb's copy keeps in-frame clones and lacks some. V and J calls and clone size are given by that table; D and trimming were obtained from the DNA. The table has about 150,000 clones, 85% to 90% seen once. The sequence was obtained from a man aged 80 or over with acute or convalescent COVID-19. Sequencing input: peripheral blood. The chain is built from TRBV12-3 or TRBV12-4 and TRBJ1-4; 8 bases match TRBD1. The CDR3 region is CASSYTGGQLFF. The CDR3 DNA reads TGTGCCAGCAGTTACACAGGGGGGCAGCTGTTTTTT.